This section outlines one TCR beta chain sequence together with its context. The clone's antigen remains unknown. Base qualities are not recorded, but no much larger clone differs from it by a single base. The donors were healthy, HIV-negative adults with no recently reported acute infections or vaccinations. Every donor was a Caucasian adult residing in Nashville, Tennessee, USA. CD4+ T cells were enriched by magnetic negative selection; naive cells were then positively selected on CD45RA, and the negative fraction formed the memory subset. Blood was collected by leukapheresis, and PBMCs were isolated by Ficoll-Histopaque density gradient centrifugation and then cryopreserved in liquid nitrogen vapor phase. Analytical flow cytometry was used to check the purity and quantity of every magnetically sorted T cell population. Genomic DNA was isolated from every sorted fraction and measured by UV absorbance on a Nanodrop 2000c.

This entry is derived from a study of shared clonotypes between healthy human individuals (TCRdb year 2020). About the full investigation: The cohort included a few men and a couple of women between 18 and 49 years of age. To increase sequencing depth and limit assay-specific biases, TCR repertoire library preparation and sequencing were carried out by different laboratories using diverse techniques. Each donor's leukapheresis produced roughly between roughly 0.9 and 8.9 billion PBMCs. To estimate repertoire size and how much clonotype sharing occurs between individuals, the study deeply sequenced the blood TCR repertoires of roughly 5 healthy adults. Per donor, three plates each were used for CD4 naive and CD4 memory, two for CD8 naive, and one for CD8 memory. The study at large found these results: Naive subsets generally had larger estimated clonotype richness than memory subsets. Sampling was restricted to blood, and TCR repertoires in tissues likely differ from the TCR repertoires found in blood. Based on pairwise subsampling, the degree of clonotype sharing among donors was expected to be affected by sequencing depth. Rarefaction of sorted-subset datasets indicated incomplete sequencing despite the large sequencing depth. Across a handful of donors, around 5% of naive CD4, roughly 3.5% of naive CD8, 2.3% of memory CD4, and 0.4% of memory CD8 clonotypes were shared. Compared with non-shared clonotypes, the clonotypes found in all four sorted-subset donors had higher generation probabilities. The small number of donors limited the genetic and exposure-history diversity represented.

TCR CDR3 regions were amplified from genomic DNA by multiplex PCR using the deep immunoSEQ assay. Extracted genomic DNA from each cell subset was distributed evenly across all wells of several immunoSEQ 96-well plates, and each plate was treated as a replicate. Each replicate PCR for sorted subsets received about 210 ng genomic DNA, equal to 30,000 or so T cell genomes. Purified libraries were quantified with a Qubit 3.0 fluorometer, sized on a Bioanalyzer 2100, and re-quantified with the KAPA Library Quantification kit. A separate single-read 150-cycle Illumina NextSeq 550 flow cell was used to sequence each immunoSEQ 96-well plate. The original pipeline was this. Because the immunoSEQ output included only junctional sequences and no quality scores, the filtering could not be the same as the filtering used for full-length reads. To assign V/J genes and CDR3, sequences were annotated using PyIR, a Python wrapper for IgBLAST v1.9, with IMGT germline references. Any read was removed if the V/J assignment was weak (E-value above 1e-6), the CDR3 was missing, or the read contained stop codons, out-of-frame junctions, or ambiguous translated residues. A V3J clonotype was defined by an identical inferred V gene, J gene, and CDR3 amino acid sequence. Percentage overlap between repertoires was computed as shared unique clonotypes divided by the size of the smaller repertoire. Richness of each repertoire was evaluated using RTK rarefaction, the Chao1 estimator, and Recon v2.1 estimates of unobserved clonotypes. For all TCRbeta clonotypes obtained by the gDNA method from a handful of donors, generation probabilities were computed with OLGA. Entries here come from immuneACCESS through TCRdb and include only in-frame sequences with V and J called. Some clones fail to appear in such tables; in the studies checked, an unresolved V gene covers under half of the shortfall, and the cause of the remainder is unknown. That table gives V, J and clone size, and the DNA gave D and trimming. The sample data list about 2 million clones, and over 85% of these were observed just once. The top ten constitute under 0.15% of the sample.

The germline V and J ends show losses of 4 bases and 0 bases respectively, and no gene match explains 6 bases of the junction. The CDR3 holds 16 amino acids from the cysteine to the phenylalanine. Of all the DNA, just the CDR3 is kept, 48 bases in frame from base 1. The germline V gene sets CDR1 to SGHRS and CDR2 to YFSETQ. Sequences were obtained from naive CD4+ T cells sorted from blood. The cell subset or site label, as the study defines it: CD45RA+ positively selected. This TCR was recovered from a man aged 18 to 30 in good health. The chain is encoded by TRBV5-1 joined to TRBJ1-3, and 8 bases in between align with TRBD1. The CDR3 loop reads CASSQTGDFSGNTIYF. The DNA sequence is given as TGCGCCAGCAGCCAGACAGGGGATTTCTCTGGAAACACCATATATTTT.